Included here is one TCR beta chain sequence, with context. Profiling relied on immunoSEQ multiplex PCR, and the TCRdb table lists in-frame clones only, not all of them. The sample contains some 36,000 clones, about 93% of which appear only once. This sample was included in a study of T cell changes during pregnancy in multiple sclerosis. Trimming took 6 bases from V and 0 from J, leaving 8 bases between them. Germline assignment: CDR1 SNHLY and CDR2 FYNNEI. This CDR3 comprises 13 residues. This TCR was recovered from a female donor in good health, enrolled as a control in a pregnancy study. The chain is built from TRBV2 and TRBJ1-1; D is uncertain. The sequenced sample was CD4+ T cells from peripheral blood mononuclear cells, obtained in the second trimester of pregnancy. DNA for the CDR3: TGTGCCAGCAGCCCCGCGGTGAACACTGAAGCTTTCTTT. It specifies CASSPAVNTEAFF. Full variable domain (missing parts from reference TRBV2 and TRBJ1-1): EPEVTQTPSHQVTQMGQEVILRCVPISNHLYFYWYRQILGQKVEFLVSFYNNEISEKSEIFDDQFSVERPDGSNFTLKIRSTKLEDSAMYFCASSPAVNTEAFFGQGTRLTVV.